One T cell receptor (beta chain) is described in this entry. Its specificity is not known. The data were taken from a study of shared clonotypes between healthy human individuals. Trimming pared 0 bases from V and 0 bases from J, leaving 10 bases between. Per the germline V gene, CDR1 is SGHKS and CDR2 is YYEKEE (reference sequence). This CDR3 contains 15 residues. Study results and caveats: Clonotype sharing among donors was thought likely to change with sequencing depth.

Healthy and HIV-negative, the adult donors had no recent acute infections or vaccinations. It was about 100 million PBMCs that unsorted samples used for genomic DNA. Scientists sequenced DNA from unsorted PBMC on ten immunoSEQ deep assay plates. Libraries were prepared by immunoSEQ multiplex PCR; TCRdb keeps only in-frame clonotypes and omits some of them. The sample shows 400,000 to 600,000 clones, about 76% of them seen only once. The J gene is TRBJ2-7, the V gene TRBV5-5; D not certain. The sample consisted of PBMCs. This receptor was obtained from a woman between 40 and 50 years old in good health. Some clones in this sample may be carry-over from other donors' samples. CDR3 nucleotide sequence: TGTGCCAGCAGCTTGGGCCCAGGCCGCTCCTACGAGCAGTACTTC. Protein product: CASSLGPGRSYEQYF.